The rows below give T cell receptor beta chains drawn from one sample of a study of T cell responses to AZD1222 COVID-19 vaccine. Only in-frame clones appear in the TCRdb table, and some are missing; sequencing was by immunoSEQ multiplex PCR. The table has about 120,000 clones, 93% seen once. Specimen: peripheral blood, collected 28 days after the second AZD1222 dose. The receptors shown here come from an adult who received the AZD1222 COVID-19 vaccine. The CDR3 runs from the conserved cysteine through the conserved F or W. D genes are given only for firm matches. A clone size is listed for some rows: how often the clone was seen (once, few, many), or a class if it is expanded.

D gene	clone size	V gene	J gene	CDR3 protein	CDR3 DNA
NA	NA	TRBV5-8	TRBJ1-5	CASSHRATNQPQHF	TGTGCCAGCAGCCACAGGGCTACTAATCAGCCCCAGCATTTT
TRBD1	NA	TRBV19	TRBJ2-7	CASSAGQGGYEQYF	TGTGCCAGTAGCGCGGGACAGGGGGGATACGAGCAGTACTTC
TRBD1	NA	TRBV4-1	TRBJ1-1	CASSPPLGQGYTEAFF	TGCGCCAGCAGCCCGCCCCTGGGACAGGGGTACACTGAAGCTTTCTTT
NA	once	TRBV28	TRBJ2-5	CASTDNEETQYF	TGTGCCAGCACGGACAACGAAGAGACCCAGTACTTC
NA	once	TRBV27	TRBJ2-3	CASTLVGGGGVGTQYF	TGTGCCAGCACCCTGGTCGGGGGTGGTGGGGTTGGTACGCAGTATTTT
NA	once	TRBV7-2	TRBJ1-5	CASSPNRVQPQHF	TGTGCCAGCAGCCCGAACCGAGTTCAGCCCCAGCATTTT
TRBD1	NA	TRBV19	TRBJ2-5	CASSRYQGAEETQYF	TGTGCCAGTAGTAGATATCAGGGGGCCGAGGAGACCCAGTACTTC
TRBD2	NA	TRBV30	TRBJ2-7	CAWSLWTSGSMGEQYF	TGTGCCTGGAGCCTCTGGACTAGCGGGAGCATGGGTGAGCAGTACTTC
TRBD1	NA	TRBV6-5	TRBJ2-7	CASSPSGQGYEQYF	TGTGCCAGCAGCCCCTCCGGACAGGGATACGAGCAGTACTTC
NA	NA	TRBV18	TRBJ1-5	CASSLTENQPQHF	TGTGCCAGCTCACTTACTGAGAATCAGCCCCAGCATTTT
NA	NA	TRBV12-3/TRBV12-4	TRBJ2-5	CASSLGPGETQYF	TGTGCCAGCAGTTTAGGCCCGGGAGAGACCCAGTACTTC
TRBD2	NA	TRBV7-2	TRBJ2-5	CASSITSGVPKETQYF	TGTGCCAGCAGCATAACTAGCGGGGTTCCAAAAGAGACCCAGTACTTC
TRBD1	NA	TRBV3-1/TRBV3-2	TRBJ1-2	CASSPWTGGNDGYTF	TGTGCCAGCAGCCCATGGACAGGGGGAAATGATGGCTACACCTTC
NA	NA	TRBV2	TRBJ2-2	CASSNTGELFF	TGTGCCAGCAGTAACACCGGGGAGCTGTTTTTT
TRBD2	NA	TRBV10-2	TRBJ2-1	CASSLPGSGRNNEQFF	TGCGCCAGCAGTCTCCCGGGTAGCGGGAGAAACAATGAGCAGTTCTTC
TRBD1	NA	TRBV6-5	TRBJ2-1	CASRPRGQGIEQFF	TGTGCCAGCAGACCCCGCGGACAGGGTATTGAGCAGTTCTTC
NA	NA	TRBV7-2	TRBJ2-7	CASSPLGHEQYF	TGTGCCAGCAGCCCCCTGGGCCACGAGCAGTACTTC
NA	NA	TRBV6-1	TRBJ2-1	CASSEFRGSSYNEQFF	TGTGCCAGCAGTGAATTTCGCGGAAGCTCCTACAATGAGCAGTTCTTC
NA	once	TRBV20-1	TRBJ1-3	CSASQGRISGNTIYF	TGCAGTGCTAGTCAGGGACGTATCTCTGGAAACACCATATATTTT
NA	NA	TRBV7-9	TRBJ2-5	CASSLASSQETQYF	TGTGCCAGCAGCTTGGCTAGCAGCCAAGAGACCCAGTACTTC
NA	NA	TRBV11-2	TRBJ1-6	CASSLDNSPLHF	TGTGCCAGCAGCTTAGATAATTCACCCCTCCACTTT
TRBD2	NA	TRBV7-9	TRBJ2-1	CASSLGEPGGRDEQFF	TGTGCCAGCAGCTTAGGCGAGCCGGGAGGGAGGGATGAGCAGTTCTTC
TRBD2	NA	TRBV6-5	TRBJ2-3	CASSYAGGAGADTQYF	TGTGCCAGCAGTTACGCCGGGGGGGCGGGTGCAGATACGCAGTATTTT
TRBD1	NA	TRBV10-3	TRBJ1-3	CAISADAATGKNTIYF	TGTGCCATCAGTGCCGACGCGGCGACAGGGAAAAACACCATATATTTT
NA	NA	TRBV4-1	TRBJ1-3	CASSQEHRLSSGNTIYF	TGCGCCAGCAGCCAAGAACACAGACTATCTTCTGGAAACACCATATATTTT
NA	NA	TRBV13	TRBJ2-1	CASSSRNSDPSIQQFF	TGTGCCAGCAGCTCCCGAAACTCTGATCCCAGCATCCAGCAGTTCTTC
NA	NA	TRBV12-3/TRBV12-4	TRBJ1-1	CASSFGQRGRAFF	TGTGCCAGCAGTTTTGGACAGCGGGGACGGGCTTTCTTT
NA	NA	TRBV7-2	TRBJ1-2	CASSLSNNYGYTF	TGTGCCAGCAGCTTATCGAATAACTATGGCTACACCTTC
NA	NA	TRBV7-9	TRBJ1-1	CASSRPGGTEAFF	TGTGCCAGCAGCCGGCCGGGGGGCACTGAAGCTTTCTTT
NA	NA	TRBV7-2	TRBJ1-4	CASSPTGSGREKLFF	TGTGCCAGCAGTCCCACAGGGTCGGGGAGGGAAAAACTGTTTTTT
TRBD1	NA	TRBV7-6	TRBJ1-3	CASSLRTGSGNTIYF	TGTGCCAGCAGCCTAAGGACAGGATCTGGAAACACCATATATTTT
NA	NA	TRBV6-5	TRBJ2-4	CASRGPGLDIQYF	TGTGCCAGCAGGGGACCGGGACTGGACATTCAGTACTTC
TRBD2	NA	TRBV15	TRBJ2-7	CATSRDPTSGGYEQYF	TGTGCCACCAGCAGAGATCCCACTAGCGGCGGGTACGAGCAGTACTTC
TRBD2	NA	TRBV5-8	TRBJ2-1	CASIMTSGADEQFF	TGTGCCAGCATCATGACTAGCGGAGCGGATGAGCAGTTCTTC
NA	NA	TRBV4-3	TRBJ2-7	CASSQSRYGASSYEQYF	TGCGCCAGCAGCCAGTCTAGGTATGGGGCCTCCTCCTACGAGCAGTACTTC
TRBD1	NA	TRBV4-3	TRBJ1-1	CASSFHRGGDTEAFF	TGCGCCAGCAGCTTCCACAGGGGTGGGGACACTGAAGCTTTCTTT
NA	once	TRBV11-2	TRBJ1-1	CASSLSAAITNTEAFF	TGTGCCAGCAGCTTATCGGCAGCCATAACGAACACTGAAGCTTTCTTT
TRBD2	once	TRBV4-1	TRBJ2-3	CASSQRETSGRAKDTQYF	TGCGCCAGCAGCCAACGGGAGACTAGCGGGAGGGCAAAAGATACGCAGTATTTT
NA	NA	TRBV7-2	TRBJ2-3	CASSLSREDTQYF	TGTGCCAGCAGCTTAAGCAGGGAAGATACGCAGTATTTT
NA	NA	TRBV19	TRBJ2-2	CASKCSRRTTNTGELFF	TGTGCCAGTAAGTGCTCTCGGCGGACGACGAACACCGGGGAGCTGTTTTTT
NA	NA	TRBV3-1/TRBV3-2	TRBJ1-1	CASSRIGGETEAFF	TGTGCCAGCAGCCGGATCGGGGGGGAAACTGAAGCTTTCTTT
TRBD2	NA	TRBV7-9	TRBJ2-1	CASSSGLAGGRNEQFF	TGTGCCAGCAGCTCGGGTCTAGCGGGAGGGAGAAATGAGCAGTTCTTC
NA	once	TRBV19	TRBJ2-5	CASSAGLPVEQETQYF	TGTGCCAGTAGTGCTGGACTGCCAGTGGAACAAGAGACCCAGTACTTC
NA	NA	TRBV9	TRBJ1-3	CASSVRPGNTIYF	TGTGCCAGCAGCGTCCGGCCCGGAAACACCATATATTTT
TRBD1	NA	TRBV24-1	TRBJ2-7	CATSPGQGRGNEQYF	TGTGCCACCAGTCCGGGACAGGGAAGGGGGAACGAGCAGTACTTC
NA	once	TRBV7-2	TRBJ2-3	CASSFLDSQHTDTQYF	TGTGCCAGCAGCTTCTTGGACAGTCAACACACAGATACGCAGTATTTT
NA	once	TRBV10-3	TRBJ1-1	CAISVGTEAFF	TGTGCCATCAGTGTTGGCACTGAAGCTTTCTTT
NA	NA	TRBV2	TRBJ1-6	CASSAGTANSPLHF	TGTGCCAGCAGTGCCGGGACCGCCAATTCACCCCTCCACTTT
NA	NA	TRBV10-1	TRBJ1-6	CASSQGVGDSPLHF	TGCGCCAGCAGCCAAGGGGTTGGAGATTCACCCCTCCACTTT
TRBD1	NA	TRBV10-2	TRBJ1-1	CASSERGRRMNTEAFF	TGCGCCAGCAGTGAAAGGGGGCGACGCATGAACACTGAAGCTTTCTTT
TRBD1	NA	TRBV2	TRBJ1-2	CASTQGAHGYTF	TGTGCCAGCACACAGGGGGCTCATGGCTACACCTTC